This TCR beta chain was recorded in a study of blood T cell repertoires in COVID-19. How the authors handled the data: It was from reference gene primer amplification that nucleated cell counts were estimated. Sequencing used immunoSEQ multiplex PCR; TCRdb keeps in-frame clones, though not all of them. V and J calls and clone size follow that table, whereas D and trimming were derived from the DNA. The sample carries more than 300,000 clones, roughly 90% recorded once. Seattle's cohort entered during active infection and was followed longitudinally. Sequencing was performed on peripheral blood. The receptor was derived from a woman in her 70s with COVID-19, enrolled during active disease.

CDR3 sequence reads: CASSRQVGYEQYF. CDR3 DNA: TGTGCCAGCAGCCGACAGGTTGGGTACGAGCAGTACTTC. The V and J genes are TRBV7-8 and TRBJ2-7; D might be TRBD1 (6 bases). CDR3 length: 13 residues. V lost 5 bases and J 4 bases, leaving 12 bases between the germline ends. The germline V gene has CDR1 SGHVS and CDR2 FQNEAQ. The full variable domain, in which reference TRBV7-8 and TRBJ2-7 provide the parts outside the CDR3, is GAGVSQSPRYKVAKRGQDVALRCDPISGHVSLFWYQQALGQGPEFLTYFQNEAQLDKSGLPSDRFFAERPEGSVSTLKIQRTQQEDSAVYLCASSRQVGYEQYFGPGTRLTVT.